The present TCR beta chain was sequenced within a study of blood T cells in healthy people across ages. Study-wide findings and caveats: Percentage of naive T cells showed a strong correlation with TCR beta diversity.

Alongside a J-beta primer mix, a sample-barcoded 5' primer served in a second PCR lasting about 6 to 12 cycles. TCRdb independently ran MiXCR on the 5' RACE reads; one entry per CDR3 protein. The repertoire holds approximately 900,000 distinct CDR3 sequences, with about 44% as singletons. The CDR3 has 14 amino acids. The V gene lost 0 bases and the J gene lost 7 bases, with 12 bases spanning the gap. Comment on this clonotype: Its target is unknown.

The sequence was collected from a man aged 25 to 45 in good health. The rearrangement joins TRBV12-3 or TRBV12-4 to TRBJ1-2; D perhaps matches TRBD1 (5 bases). Sequencing was performed on blood. In DNA form, the CDR3 reads TGTGCCAGCAGTTTAGCGCCCTTGGGGGGTGGCTACACCTTC. Protein sequence: CASSLAPLGGGYTF.